This TCR beta chain is from a study of shared clonotypes between healthy human individuals. This table comes from immunoSEQ multiplex PCR, and its TCRdb copy is limited to in-frame clones, with some not included. The data contain 2 million to 3 million clones, 85% to 95% of them seen just once; the ten biggest clones take up roughly 0.15%. Trimming took 9 bases from V and 5 from J; bases not matched to a gene: 3. This CDR3 has 13 amino acids. Germline V gene sequence: CDR1 ENHRY, CDR2 SYGVKD. This chain uses TRBV10-3 with TRBJ2-3, with TRBD1 matching over 12 bases. The clonotype comes from a man between 18 and 35 years old in good health. The sequenced sample was naive CD4+ T cells sorted from blood. Documented subset: CD45RA+ positively selected. The CDR3 region has the DNA TGTGCCATGGGACAGGGGGCCGGAGATACGCAGTATTTT. Residues: CAMGQGAGDTQYF.